Each of the 3 T cell receptor beta chains below was sequenced from the same sample in a study of T cell responses to AZD1222 COVID-19 vaccine. Using immunoSEQ multiplex PCR, the repertoire was profiled, and TCRdb retains in-frame clones only, with some absent. The sample includes around 140,000 clones, about nine tenths of them seen just once. The specimen was peripheral blood, collected on day 0 of AZD1222 vaccination. The receptors were gathered from an adult in good health.

The chain is built from TRBV24-1 and TRBJ2-2; 8 positions match TRBD1. The CDR3 contains 15 residues. After removal of 4 bases from V and 7 bases from J, the junction contained 7 bases not matched to a gene. Germline V gene lookup returns CDR1 KGHDR and CDR2 SFDVKD. The DNA of the CDR3 is TGTGCCACCAGTGACCGGGACAGGTTAGGCGGGGAGCTGTTTTTT. Protein sequence: CATSDRDRLGGELFF.

V and J are TRBV24-1 and TRBJ1-4; D perhaps matches TRBD1 (6 bases). V was cut by 6 bases and J by 4 bases, with 14 bases left in between. The CDR3 contains 15 residues. The V gene's germline CDR1 is KGHDR and CDR2 SFDVKD. As DNA, the CDR3 is TGTGCCACCAGTCGGTCAGGACAGATTAATGAAAAACTGTTTTTT. Amino acids: CATSRSGQINEKLFF.

V and J are TRBV29-1 and TRBJ2-7, with D possibly being TRBD1 or TRBD2 (6 bases each). CDR3 size: 13 residues. V lost 4 bases and J lost 3, with 13 bases in between. CDR1 and CDR2 from the germline V gene are SQVTM and ANQGSEA. In nucleotides, the CDR3 is TGCAGCGTTGGGCCAGGGGAGGTCTACGAGCAGTACTTC. Protein sequence: CSVGPGEVYEQYF.